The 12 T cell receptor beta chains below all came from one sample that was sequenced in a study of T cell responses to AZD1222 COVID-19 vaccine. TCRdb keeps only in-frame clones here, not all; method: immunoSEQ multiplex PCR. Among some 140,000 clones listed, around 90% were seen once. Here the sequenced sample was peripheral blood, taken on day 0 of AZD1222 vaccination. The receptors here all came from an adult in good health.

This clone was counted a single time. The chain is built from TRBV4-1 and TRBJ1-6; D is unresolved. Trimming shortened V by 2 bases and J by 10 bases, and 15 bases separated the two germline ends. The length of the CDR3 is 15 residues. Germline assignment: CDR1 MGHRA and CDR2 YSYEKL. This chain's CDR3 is CASSQWVGSGSPLHF. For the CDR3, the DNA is TGCGCCAGCAGCCAATGGGTGGGCTCGGGCTCACCCCTCCACTTT.

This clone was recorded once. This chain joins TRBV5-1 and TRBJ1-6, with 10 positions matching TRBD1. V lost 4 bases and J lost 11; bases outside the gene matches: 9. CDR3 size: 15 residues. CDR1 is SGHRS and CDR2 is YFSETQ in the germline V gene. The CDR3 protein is CASSGETGGAPPLHF. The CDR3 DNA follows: TGCGCCAGCAGCGGAGAGACAGGGGGCGCACCACCCCTCCACTTT. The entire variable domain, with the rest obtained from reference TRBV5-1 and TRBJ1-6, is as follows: KAGVTQTPRYLIKTRGQQVTLSCSPISGHRSVSWYQQTPGQGLQFLFEYFSETQRNKGNFPGRFSGRQFSNSRSEMNVSTLELGDSALYLCASSGETGGAPPLHFGNGTRLTVT.

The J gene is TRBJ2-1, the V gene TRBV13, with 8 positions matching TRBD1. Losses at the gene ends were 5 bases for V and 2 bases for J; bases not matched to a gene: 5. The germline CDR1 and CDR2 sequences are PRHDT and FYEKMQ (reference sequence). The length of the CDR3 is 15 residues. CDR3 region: CASSPDRATYNEQFF. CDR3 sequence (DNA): TGTGCCAGCAGCCCGGACAGGGCTACCTACAATGAGCAGTTCTTC.

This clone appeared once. CDR3 residues: CASSLYVEVDGYTF. The CDR3 coding sequence is TGTGCCAGCAGCTTGTATGTTGAGGTCGATGGCTACACCTTC. The chain combines TRBV5-8 with TRBJ1-2; D uncertain. Germline CDR1 is SGHTS and CDR2 is YDEGEE. This CDR3 comprises 14 residues. The germline V and J ends were trimmed by 1 base and 6 bases, with 13 bases remaining between them.

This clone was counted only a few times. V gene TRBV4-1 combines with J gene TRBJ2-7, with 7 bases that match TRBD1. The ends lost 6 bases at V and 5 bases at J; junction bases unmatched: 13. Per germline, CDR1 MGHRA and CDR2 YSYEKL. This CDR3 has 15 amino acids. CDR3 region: CASRQTGDGKNEQYF. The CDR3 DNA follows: TGCGCCAGCAGACAAACAGGGGATGGGAAAAACGAGCAGTACTTC.

The CDR3 DNA sequence: TGTGCCATCAGTGACCCCGGGCTAGCGGGAGTCAATGAGCAGTTCTTC. Protein product: CAISDPGLAGVNEQFF. This rearrangement joins TRBV10-3 to TRBJ2-1, with 10 positions matching TRBD2. The CDR3 length is 16 residues. With V trimmed by 3 bases and J by 6 bases, 8 bases remained unmatched. Germline V gives CDR1 ENHRY, CDR2 SYGVKD.

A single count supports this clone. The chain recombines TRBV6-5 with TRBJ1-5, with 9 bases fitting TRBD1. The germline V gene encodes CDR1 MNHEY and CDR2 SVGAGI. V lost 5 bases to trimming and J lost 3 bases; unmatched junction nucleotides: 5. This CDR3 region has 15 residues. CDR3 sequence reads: CASSPGTGFNQPQHF. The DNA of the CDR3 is TGTGCCAGCAGTCCCGGGACAGGGTTCAATCAGCCCCAGCATTTT.

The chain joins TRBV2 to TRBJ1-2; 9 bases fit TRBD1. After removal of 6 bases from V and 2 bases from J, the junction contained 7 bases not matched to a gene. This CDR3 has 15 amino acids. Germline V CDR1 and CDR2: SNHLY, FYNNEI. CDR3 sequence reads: CASSRAGTGNYGYTF. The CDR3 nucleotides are TGTGCCAGCAGCCGAGCCGGGACAGGGAACTATGGCTACACCTTC.

Written as DNA, the CDR3 is TGTGCTAGTGGTTCCTCGGGGTCTGATACGCAGTATTTT. Its translation is CASGSSGSDTQYF. The J gene is TRBJ2-3, the V gene TRBV12-5; a possible D gene is TRBD2 (5 bases). Trimming shortened V by 4 bases and J by 6 bases, and 11 bases separated the two germline ends. This CDR3 comprises 13 residues. In germline, CDR1 is LGHNT, CDR2 FRNRAP.

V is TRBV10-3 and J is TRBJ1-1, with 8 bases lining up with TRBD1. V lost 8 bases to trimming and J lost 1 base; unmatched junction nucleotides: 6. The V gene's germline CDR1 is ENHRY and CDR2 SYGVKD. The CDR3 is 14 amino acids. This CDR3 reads CAILRTGRNTEAFF. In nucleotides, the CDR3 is TGTGCCATCCTGAGGACAGGGAGGAACACTGAAGCTTTCTTT.

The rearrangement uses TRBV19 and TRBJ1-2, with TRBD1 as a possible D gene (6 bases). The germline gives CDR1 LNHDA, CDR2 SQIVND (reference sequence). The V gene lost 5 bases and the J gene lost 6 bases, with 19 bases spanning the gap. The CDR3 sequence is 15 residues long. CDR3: CASSSERGFLDGYTF. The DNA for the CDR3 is TGTGCCAGTAGTTCGGAGAGGGGGTTTTTGGATGGCTACACCTTC.

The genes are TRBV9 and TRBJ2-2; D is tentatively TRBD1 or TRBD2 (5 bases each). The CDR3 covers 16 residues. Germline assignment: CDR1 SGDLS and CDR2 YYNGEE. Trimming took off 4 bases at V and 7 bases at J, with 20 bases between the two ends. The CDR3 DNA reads TGTGCCAGCAGCTCGGCCCGGGACGGCTTAGACGGGGAGCTGTTTTTT. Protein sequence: CASSSARDGLDGELFF.